Each of the 10 T cell receptor beta chains below was sequenced from the same sample in a study of spatial heterogeneity in lung cancer. Time point of the sample: sample taken at primary tumor resection. Frozen PBMC, nontumor lung or tumor provided whole RNA, which was sequenced unsorted. TCRdb fed the 5' RACE reads into MiXCR, producing one record per CDR3 protein. The top ten clones hold roughly 25% of a sample with under 50,000 distinct CDR3 sequences, roughly 5.5% of them seen once. The starting material was PBMCs, obtained at surgery. The source of these receptors is a female donor with early-stage non-small cell lung cancer.

By share, this clonotype counts as medium-sized. The chain employs TRBV20-1 and TRBJ2-1; TRBD2 is a possible D gene (6 bases). The germline gives CDR1 DFQATT, CDR2 SNEGSKA (reference sequence). V lost 0 bases to trimming and J lost 1 base, with 10 bases between them. This CDR3 has 15 residues. The CDR3: CSARDMAGSYNEQFF. The CDR3 DNA is TGCAGTGCTAGAGATATGGCGGGATCCTACAATGAGCAGTTCTTC.

This clonotype was recorded at least ten times. The rearrangement uses TRBV2 and TRBJ2-2; 8 bases align to TRBD1. Germline V gene sequence: CDR1 SNHLY, CDR2 FYNNEI. The junction had 9 bases not matched to a gene; V was cut back by 10 bases and J by 5 bases. The CDR3 runs 14 residues. The CDR3, as DNA: TGTGCCAAGGGCAGGGGGCGCGGGACCGGGGAGCTGTTTTTT. This translates into CAKGRGRGTGELFF.

This clonotype was recorded at least ten times. V is TRBV27 and J is TRBJ1-4, with a tentative D call TRBD1 (6 bases). This CDR3 spans 16 amino acids. Germline loops: CDR1 MNHEY, CDR2 SMNVEV (reference sequence). V was pared by 3 bases and J by 2 bases, with 13 bases between. CDR3 sequence (DNA): TGTGCCAGCAGTTTCATGAGGGGGGCGACTAATGAAAAACTGTTTTTT. Protein: CASSFMRGATNEKLFF.

CDR3 nucleotide sequence: TGTGCCAGCAGCGTCACCCTCGGGACAGGCACCTACGAGCAGTACTTC. It yields the protein CASSVTLGTGTYEQYF. The V gene is TRBV7-8, the J gene TRBJ2-7; 8 positions match TRBD1. Trimming cost V 5 bases and J 2 bases; bases outside gene matches: 11. The CDR3 totals 16 residues. Germline V gives CDR1 SGHVS, CDR2 FQNEAQ.

The chain links TRBV7-9 to TRBJ1-2; weak D call: TRBD1 (5 bases). The CDR3 spans 18 residues. Per germline, CDR1 SEHNR and CDR2 FQNEAQ (reference sequence). Trimming took 3 bases from V and 1 from J, leaving 21 bases between them. CDR3 sequence reads: CASSFDGPNRRINYGYTF. The CDR3 DNA follows: TGTGCCAGCAGCTTCGATGGACCCAACAGGAGAATTAACTATGGCTACACCTTC.

This clonotype was observed at least ten times. The rearrangement joins TRBV7-2 to TRBJ2-1; TRBD1 is a possible D gene (5 bases). Trimming stripped 1 base from V and 4 bases from J, with 11 bases between. CDR1 is SGHTA and CDR2 is FQGNSA in the germline V gene. There are 15 residues in the CDR3. The CDR3 DNA reads TGTGCCAGCAGCTTAGGGGTGGGGCCTTACAATGAGCAGTTCTTC. Translating it yields CASSLGVGPYNEQFF.

This clonotype was recorded a few times. The chain is built from TRBV10-1 and TRBJ2-7; 8 nucleotides line up with TRBD1. Germline V CDR1 and CDR2: WNHNN, SYGVQD (reference sequence). J lost 4 bases, V lost 2 bases, and 1 base had no gene match. This CDR3 contains 13 residues. The CDR3 is CASSEDRGYEQYF. CDR3 in DNA: TGCGCCAGCAGTGAGGACAGGGGATACGAGCAGTACTTC.

This clonotype appeared many times. The chain couples TRBV20-1 to TRBJ1-1; D is ambiguous. CDR3 length equals 15 residues. Between the trimmed V and J ends, which lost 1 base and 5 bases, there was a span of 17 bases. CDR1 is DFQATT, CDR2 SNEGSKA, per germline (reference sequence). The CDR3 DNA follows: TGCAGTGCTAGAGGTCCAGGCGGTAGTGGGACTGAAGCTTTCTTT. Protein sequence: CSARGPGGSGTEAFF.

The genes are TRBV5-1 and TRBJ2-7, with 10 bases matching TRBD1. CDR1 and CDR2 (germline): SGHRS, YFSETQ. CDR3 length: 15 residues. Unmatched junction bases numbered 14, after V lost 7 bases and J lost 7 bases. DNA of the CDR3: TGCGCCAGCGTGAATACGGGACAGGGGCGACGGGAGCAGTACTTC. Protein product: CASVNTGQGRREQYF.

This clonotype appeared many times. J is TRBJ2-7 and V is TRBV5-5, with D maybe TRBD1 (5 bases). This CDR3 contains 16 residues. The V and J ends lost 3 bases and 4 bases respectively, with 20 bases between them. CDR1 SGHKS and CDR2 YYEKEE come from the germline V gene (reference sequence). The CDR3 is CASSSDREPSLYEQYF. In DNA, the CDR3 is TGTGCCAGCAGCTCCGACAGAGAGCCTTCTTTATACGAGCAGTACTTC.